Shown below are 26 T cell receptor beta chains from a single sample sequenced in a study of T-cell reconstitution after alpha-beta-depleted transplantation in children (dated by TCRdb to 2016 to 2017). The library came from PCR. The listed sequencing device is Illumina HiSeq 2500. TCR library preparation used molecular barcoding, with unique molecular identifiers applied to normalize quantification of the TCRbeta repertoire. TCRdb reprocessing: public reads trimmed at Q25 with fastp, clones called with MiXCR, in-frame beta chains kept. CDR3 protein duplicates are merged, each entry listing the most common genes and DNA. The sample table lists about 60,000 distinct CDR3 sequences, less than 55% of them with a count of one. The top ten hold more than 95% of the sample. The sample's treatment or condition label is to be understood as: allogeneic hematopoietic cell transplantation with graft depleted of TCRalphabeta T cells and CD19 B cells.

Specimen: PBMCs, mostly from graft donor cells, collected 360 days after TCRalphabeta/CD19-depleted stem cell transplant. Source of these receptors: a male patient between 10 and 17 years old who had a stem cell transplant for acute lymphoblastic leukemia, so the T cells may come from the graft donor.

V gene TRBV9 combines with J gene TRBJ2-3; TRBD1 might be the D (5 bases). The CDR3 is 13 amino acids. Deletions cut 0 bases from V and 6 bases from J, with 8 bases between. Looked up from germline, CDR1 is SGDLS and CDR2 is YYNGEE. The CDR3: CASSVGGEDTQYF. The CDR3, as DNA: TGTGCCAGCAGCGTAGGGGGCGAGGATACGCAGTATTTT.

This clonotype has more than one count but fewer than ten. The CDR3 loop is CASTSRTDTQYF. The CDR3 DNA reads TGTGCCAGCACCTCCCGCACAGATACGCAGTATTTT. The chain combines TRBV27 with TRBJ2-3; D gene ambiguous. Germline V gene lookup returns CDR1 MNHEY and CDR2 SMNVEV (reference sequence). The V gene lost 7 bases and the J gene lost 1 base, with 6 bases spanning the gap. This CDR3 spans 12 amino acids.

The V call is TRBV29-1, the J call TRBJ2-1, with 11 positions matching TRBD2. Per the germline V gene, CDR1 is SQVTM and CDR2 is ANQGSEA. The trim removed 7 bases at V and 4 bases at J, leaving 3 bases unmatched. CDR3 length equals 13 residues. The CDR3 sequence is CSGSGGAYNEQFF. CDR3 nucleotide sequence: TGCAGCGGTAGCGGGGGGGCTTACAATGAGCAGTTCTTC.

The rearrangement uses TRBV6-5 and TRBJ2-5; 8 bases match TRBD2. The CDR3 contains 15 residues. V shed 2 bases, J shed 2 bases, and the junction held 4 bases outside the gene matches. Germline CDR1 is MNHEY and CDR2 is SVGAGI. CDR3 DNA: TGTGCCAGCAGTTACAGCGGGAGCGGTCAAGAGACCCAGTACTTC. Translating it yields CASSYSGSGQETQYF.

The V and J genes are TRBV12-3 or TRBV12-4 and TRBJ2-2; 7 bases are a match to TRBD1. Trimming took 6 bases from V and 4 from J; bases not matched to a gene: 8. The CDR3 spans 15 residues. CDR3 bases: TGTGCCAGCAGGAACAGGGGAACGGGCACCGGGGAGCTGTTTTTT. Protein product: CASRNRGTGTGELFF.

The rearrangement uses TRBV4-2 and TRBJ2-1; TRBD2 matches at 10 bases. The trim removed 0 bases at V and 10 bases at J, leaving 15 bases unmatched. Germline values: CDR1 LGHNA, CDR2 YNFKEQ. The CDR3 contains 18 residues. As DNA, the CDR3 is TGTGCCAGCAGCCAAGATAGAAGCTCTCTAGCGGGAGAGGGAGAGCAGTTCTTC. This translates into CASSQDRSSLAGEGEQFF.

This chain uses TRBV29-1 with TRBJ2-5, with D possibly TRBD1 on 6 matching bases. The V gene lost 7 bases and the J gene lost 9 bases, with 9 bases spanning the gap. Germline V gene lookup returns CDR1 SQVTM and CDR2 ANQGSEA. The CDR3 has 9 amino acids. CDR3 nucleotide sequence: TGCAGCGGCGAGGGGGCCCAGTACTTC. The encoded protein is CSGEGAQYF.

The CDR3 coding sequence is TGCGCCAGCAGCGGATTGACAGCTAGCACAGATACGCAGTATTTT. This translates into CASSGLTASTDTQYF. This chain uses TRBV5-1 with TRBJ2-3; weak D call: TRBD1 (5 bases). Per germline, CDR1 SGHRS and CDR2 YFSETQ. V lost 4 bases and J lost 0, with 12 bases in between. CDR3 size: 15 residues.

The V gene is TRBV7-8, the J gene TRBJ2-3, with 9 positions matching TRBD1. The germline V gene encodes CDR1 SGHVS and CDR2 FQNEAQ. The V segment lost 1 base and the J segment 6 bases; nucleotides outside the gene matches: 2. There are 14 residues in the CDR3. Written as DNA, the CDR3 is TGTGCCAGCAGCTTAGACAGGGGGCGGGATACGCAGTATTTT. Amino acids: CASSLDRGRDTQYF. Filled out from reference TRBV7-8 and TRBJ2-3, the complete variable domain reads GAGVSQSPRYKVAKRGQDVALRCDPISGHVSLFWYQQALGQGPEFLTYFQNEAQLDKSGLPSDRFFAERPEGSVSTLKIQRTQQEDSAVYLCASSLDRGRDTQYFGPGTRLTVL.

This clonotype showed up just a few times. The chain recombines TRBV20-1 with TRBJ1-1; 11 bases are shared with TRBD1. CDR3 length equals 14 residues. Per germline, CDR1 DFQATT and CDR2 SNEGSKA (reference sequence). V was clipped by 5 bases and J by 3 bases; unmatched bases: 5. CDR3 amino acids: CSAPGQGAYTEAFF. The CDR3 DNA sequence: TGCAGTGCTCCCGGACAGGGGGCATACACTGAAGCTTTCTTT.

The chain uses TRBV20-1 and TRBJ2-7; the D is unclear. The germline gives CDR1 DFQATT, CDR2 SNEGSKA (reference sequence). V lost 0 bases to trimming and J lost 2 bases, with 20 bases between them. The CDR3 has 17 residues. The chain's CDR3 is CSARDFIVGRKAYEQYF. In DNA form, the CDR3 reads TGCAGTGCTAGAGATTTCATCGTCGGCAGGAAAGCCTACGAGCAGTACTTC.

This clonotype has only a few counts. V and J are TRBV6-2 or TRBV6-3 and TRBJ2-3; 7 bases align to TRBD2. Germline V gene lookup returns CDR1 MNHEY and CDR2 SVGEGT. With 0 bases clipped from V and 6 bases from J, the junction kept 15 bases outside the gene matches. CDR3 length: 18 amino acids. Written as DNA, the CDR3 is TGTGCCAGCAGTTACTCTGGTCGAGGAGCGGGGCCCGGGGATACGCAGTATTTT. It encodes CASSYSGRGAGPGDTQYF.

The CDR3 loop reads CASSLVSSGSYNEQFF. DNA for the CDR3: TGTGCCAGCAGCTTGGTGTCTAGCGGGAGTTACAATGAGCAGTTCTTC. V usage is TRBV5-6 and J usage is TRBJ2-1, with 10 bases identical to TRBD2. J was trimmed by 4 bases and V by 0 bases; bases with no gene match: 4. This CDR3 comprises 16 residues. Germline CDR1 is SGHDT and CDR2 is YYEEEE. The full variable domain, in which reference TRBV5-6 and TRBJ2-1 provide the parts outside the CDR3, is DAGVTQSPTHLIKTRGQQVTLRCSPKSGHDTVSWYQQALGQGPQFIFQYYEEEERQRGNFPDRFSGHQFPNYSSELNVNALLLGDSALYLCASSLVSSGSYNEQFFGPGTRLTVL.

The rearrangement links TRBV9 to TRBJ2-2; TRBD2 agrees at 7 bases. Trimming took 0 bases from V and 0 from J; bases not matched to a gene: 2. CDR1 SGDLS and CDR2 YYNGEE come from the germline V gene. The CDR3 is 16 amino acids. CDR3 loop: CASSVGLAANTGELFF. CDR3 in DNA: TGTGCCAGCAGCGTAGGCCTAGCGGCGAACACCGGGGAGCTGTTTTTT.

The V gene is TRBV6-5, the J gene TRBJ1-2, with TRBD1 identical over 7 bases. Germline CDR1 MNHEY, CDR2 SVGAGI. The CDR3 length is 15 residues. V shed 6 bases and J 4 bases; nucleotides not matched to a gene: 11. The CDR3 protein is CASRYNDRAGYGYTF. CDR3 in DNA: TGTGCCAGCAGGTATAACGACAGGGCGGGCTATGGCTACACCTTC.

The chain links TRBV28 to TRBJ2-6, with TRBD1 as a possible D gene (5 bases). Germline CDR1 and CDR2: MDHEN and SYDVKM. The CDR3 runs to 16 residues. V was cut by 0 bases and J by 0 bases, with 6 bases left in between. CDR3 sequence (DNA): TGTGCCAGCAGTTTATGGCAGGGCTCTGGGGCCAACGTCCTGACTTTC. It is translated as CASSLWQGSGANVLTF.

The sample holds many counts of this clonotype. A read error may account for a junction end that differs from germline. The V call is TRBV12-3 or TRBV12-4, the J call TRBJ1-1; D is unresolved. This CDR3 region has 14 residues. In nucleotides, the CDR3 is TGTGCCAGCAGGTTAGACCTAATGAACACTGAAGCTTTCTTT. Its protein product is CASRLDLMNTEAFF.

This clonotype showed up just a few times. The chain carries TRBV28 and TRBJ2-5; weak D call: TRBD1 (7 bases). This CDR3 spans 14 amino acids. The ends were cut back, 5 bases at V and 4 bases at J, with 14 bases in the middle. In germline, CDR1 is MDHEN, CDR2 SYDVKM. CDR3 nucleotides: TGTGCCAGCAGTGCAACAGGGGAGGTAGAGACCCAGTACTTC. This encodes CASSATGEVETQYF.

The chain recombines TRBV3-1 with TRBJ2-2; perhaps TRBD1 as D (5 bases). The length of the CDR3 is 14 residues. V was shortened by 7 bases and J by 0 bases, with 9 bases between the two germline ends. Germline CDR1 LGHDT, CDR2 YNNKEL (reference sequence). The CDR3 DNA reads as TGTGCCAGCAAAGAGACAGCGAACACCGGGGAGCTGTTTTTT. Its translation is CASKETANTGELFF.

This rearrangement joins TRBV6-5 to TRBJ1-1; D unresolved. CDR3 length: 12 residues. V lost 0 bases, J lost 6 bases, and 5 bases lay in between. Germline assignment: CDR1 MNHEY and CDR2 SVGAGI. In nucleotides, the CDR3 is TGTGCCAGCAGTTACTCACCCCCTGAAGCTTTCTTT. Protein product: CASSYSPPEAFF.

This rearrangement joins TRBV7-8 to TRBJ2-3, with 9 bases matching TRBD2. The CDR3 totals 17 residues. Trimming took 4 bases from V and 0 from J; bases not matched to a gene: 8. Germline V gene data show CDR1 as SGHVS and CDR2 as FQNEAQ. In DNA form, the CDR3 reads TGTGCCAGCAGCTCCTCAAGACTAGCGGTTAGCACAGATACGCAGTATTTT. Translated: CASSSSRLAVSTDTQYF. The full variable domain, in which reference TRBV7-8 and TRBJ2-3 provide the parts outside the CDR3, is GAGVSQSPRYKVAKRGQDVALRCDPISGHVSLFWYQQALGQGPEFLTYFQNEAQLDKSGLPSDRFFAERPEGSVSTLKIQRTQQEDSAVYLCASSSSRLAVSTDTQYFGPGTRLTVL.

This rearrangement joins TRBV5-1 to TRBJ2-4; the D gene is possibly TRBD1 (6 bases). Germline V lookup: CDR1 SGHRS, CDR2 YFSETQ. The CDR3 is made up of 14 amino acids. Between the trimmed V and J ends, which lost 4 bases and 15 bases, there was a span of 23 bases. CDR3 nucleotides: TGCGCCAGCAGCAGAAGCAATCCAGGGGACGTTGGGTACTTC. Its translation: CASSRSNPGDVGYF.

The chain recombines TRBV28 with TRBJ2-1, with D maybe TRBD2 (5 bases). Germline CDR1 MDHEN, CDR2 SYDVKM. The CDR3 is 14 residues long. V lost 6 bases, J lost 8 bases, and 17 bases lay in between. The chain's CDR3 is CASRLDREEDEQFF. The CDR3 DNA follows: TGTGCCAGCAGGTTGGACCGTGAGGAGGATGAGCAGTTCTTC.

The gene calls are TRBV9 and TRBJ2-3; no definite D call. Trimming stripped 5 bases from V and 0 bases from J, with 13 bases between. Germline V gene data show CDR1 as SGDLS and CDR2 as YYNGEE. This CDR3 is built from 15 residues. CDR3 nucleotides: TGTGCCAGCAGTGCCTGGGGATCTAGCACAGATACGCAGTATTTT. Encoded protein: CASSAWGSSTDTQYF.

The chain carries TRBV4-1 and TRBJ2-3; D gene uncertain. Trimming stripped 0 bases from V and 5 bases from J, with 12 bases between. The germline V gene has CDR1 MGHRA and CDR2 YSYEKL. This CDR3 comprises 15 residues. In nucleotides, the CDR3 is TGCGCCAGCAGCCAAGATGTCTGGGCGGAAGATACGCAGTATTTT. Amino acid sequence: CASSQDVWAEDTQYF.

This clonotype was detected only a few times. This chain connects TRBV29-1 to TRBJ1-3; tentative D call: TRBD1 (5 bases). This CDR3 has 15 residues. The germline V gene encodes CDR1 SQVTM and CDR2 ANQGSEA. Trimming shortened V by 5 bases and J by 1 base, and 15 bases separated the two germline ends. CDR3 sequence: CSVQRGRRSGNTIYF. CDR3 coding DNA: TGCAGCGTTCAACGGGGACGGAGATCTGGAAACACCATATATTTT.